What follows describes a single T cell receptor beta chain. This sample stems from a study of blood T cell repertoires in COVID-19. Background on the study: Italy, Spain and the United States were the sources of the convalescent and acute COVID-19 samples. PBMCs, B-cell-depleted T cells, or T cells provided the cDNA or gDNA that made up the material.

Source study methods: Amplified reference gene primers provided the basis for estimating nucleated cell counts. Data came from immunoSEQ multiplex PCR; TCRdb stores just in-frame clones and leaves some out. D and trimming were read from the DNA, whereas the V and J calls and clone size are those reported in that table. The sample consists of about 40,000 clones, approximately 90% of them appearing once. With 5 bases clipped from V and 0 bases from J, the junction kept 4 bases outside the gene matches. Germline assignment: CDR1 MNHEY and CDR2 SMNVEV (reference sequence). The CDR3 length is 17 residues.

Sequenced: peripheral blood. The chain links TRBV27 to TRBJ2-3; 14 positions agree with TRBD2. The receptor was derived from a man aged 45 to 65 in a cohort sampled during active COVID-19. CDR3 protein: CASSGLAGGPSTDTQYF. DNA of the CDR3: TGTGCCAGCAGTGGACTAGCGGGAGGACCTAGCACAGATACGCAGTATTTT.